The TCR beta chain described here comes from a study of blood T cell repertoires in COVID-19. Study details: COVID-19 samples, acute and convalescent, were from the United States, Italy and Spain. Sources were T cells, B-cell-depleted T cells, or PBMCs; the material itself was cDNA or gDNA.

Per the original methods: Amplifying reference gene primers gave estimates of nucleated cell counts. Repertoires were generated with immunoSEQ multiplex PCR, while TCRdb's copy carries only in-frame clones and drops some. V and J calls and clone size are given by that table; D and trimming were obtained from the DNA. The table records roughly 100,000 clones, 89% of them present only once. V shed 0 bases, J shed 3 bases, and the junction held 9 bases outside the gene matches. CDR3 length: 17 residues. Germline values: CDR1 SGHRS, CDR2 YFSETQ. The chain links TRBV5-1 to TRBJ1-1; 9 bases match TRBD1. The TCR comes from a woman of 80 years or more with active COVID-19. The sequenced sample was peripheral blood. For the CDR3, the DNA is TGCGCCAGCAGCTTGGAAGGGACAGGGATGTGGGACACTGAAGCTTTCTTT. Its protein is CASSLEGTGMWDTEAFF.